This TCR beta chain was observed in a study of response to subunit inactivated influenza vaccine. Whole-study results and caveats: The authors suggested that few new T cells are recruited per seasonal influenza vaccination.

J lost 5 bases, V lost 2 bases, and 2 bases had no gene match. CDR1 is MNHEY, CDR2 SVGAGI, per germline. CDR3 length equals 13 residues. Only a few counts were recorded for this clonotype. Its antigen remains unidentified. TCRdb reanalysed the RT-PCR reads using MiXCR and keeps one entry per CDR3 protein. This sample has a few hundred thousand distinct CDR3 sequences, with 14% found just once. This specimen was PBMCs from blood, taken roughly 12 days after vaccination. The sequence came from a man in his forties or fifties who received an inactivated influenza vaccine. The chain uses TRBV6-5 and TRBJ2-5, with 7 bases fitting TRBD1. The CDR3, as DNA: TGTGCCAGCAGTTACAGGGGGCGGGAGACCCAGTACTTC. Protein product: CASSYRGRETQYF.